This TCR beta chain was retrieved from a study of T cell responses to AZD1222 COVID-19 vaccine. TCRdb keeps only in-frame clones here, not all; method: immunoSEQ multiplex PCR. The sample has some 140,000 clones; approximately 89% are singletons. Concerning this clone itself: Its cognate antigen is unknown.

Germline loops: CDR1 LNHDA, CDR2 SQIVND (reference sequence). Trimming took 7 bases from V and 1 from J, leaving 16 bases between them. The CDR3 runs to 15 residues. General study findings and limits: Donors were mostly white British, more females; clonal diversity possibly underestimated.

The source was peripheral blood, collected on day 0 of AZD1222 vaccination. The chain couples TRBV19 to TRBJ1-1; a weak D match, TRBD1 (5 bases). The TCR originated in an adult in good health. The CDR3 loop reads CASIRTGAANTEAFF. CDR3 nucleotides: TGTGCCAGTATTCGAACCGGGGCCGCGAACACTGAAGCTTTCTTT.